What follows are 21 T cell receptor beta chains derived from one specimen sequenced in a study of cytomegalovirus exposure and HLA in healthy donors (dated by TCRdb to between 2016 and 2019). Receptors were amplified or captured by the immunoSEQ multiplex PCR assay. A mixture of 60 forward primers for TCR Vbeta segments and 13 reverse primers for TCR Jbeta segments was used in the multiplex PCR. The source is immuneACCESS, and TCRdb retained only in-frame sequences with V and J called. Part of the clones is not carried over; for the studies checked, unresolved V genes explain less than half of this, and the remainder is unexplained. The sample profile shows some 180,000 clones; 75% to 85% of them were found once. 1.5% to 2% of the sample is held by the ten biggest clonotypes. The specimen sequenced was PBMCs. Receptors originate from a man between 18 and 29 years old in good health and CMV-seronegative.

This sequence joins TRBV30 and TRBJ1-1; weak D call: TRBD1 (5 bases). V lost 5 bases and J 6 bases, leaving 16 bases between the germline ends. This CDR3 comprises 13 residues. Germline CDR1 GTSNPN, CDR2 SVGIG (reference sequence). CDR3 DNA sequence: TGTGCCTGGCTTCGGGGGGAAAGAGCTGAAGCTTTCTTT. It translates to CAWLRGERAEAFF.

The genes are TRBV27 and TRBJ2-7; TRBD2 matches at 7 bases. Germline trimming cut 3 bases from V and 2 bases from J; bases unmatched to any gene: 4. In germline, CDR1 is MNHEY, CDR2 SMNVEV (reference sequence). CDR3 size: 14 residues. The CDR3 DNA follows: TGTGCCAGCAGTTTGCGGGGGTTGACCTACGAGCAGTACTTC. Amino acid sequence: CASSLRGLTYEQYF.

The gene calls are TRBV7-3 and TRBJ1-2; no definite D call. The V end lost 2 bases, the J end lost 2 bases, and 6 bases lay between the germline ends. CDR3 size: 13 residues. In germline, CDR1 is SGHTA, CDR2 FQGTGA. Here the CDR3 reads CASSLAGNYGYTF. The CDR3 DNA reads TGTGCCAGCAGCTTAGCAGGCAACTATGGCTACACCTTC.

The chain links TRBV2 to TRBJ2-6, with 12 nucleotides matching TRBD1. The J segment lost 4 bases and the V segment lost 1 base, leaving 8 bases of the junction unmatched. Germline CDR1 and CDR2: SNHLY and FYNNEI. CDR3 length: 19 residues. The CDR3 region has the DNA TGTGCCAGCAGTGAAGAGGAGGGACAGGGGGCGTTCGGGGCCAACGTCCTGACTTTC. Translating it yields CASSEEEGQGAFGANVLTF. Filled out from reference TRBV2 and TRBJ2-6, the complete variable domain reads EPEVTQTPSHQVTQMGQEVILRCVPISNHLYFYWYRQILGQKVEFLVSFYNNEISEKSEIFDDQFSVERPDGSNFTLKIRSTKLEDSAMYFCASSEEEGQGAFGANVLTFGAGSRLTVL.

The chain employs TRBV6-4 and TRBJ2-1, with 13 bases fitting TRBD2. CDR3 length equals 14 residues. Germline V CDR1 and CDR2: MRHNA, SNTAGT. V lost 4 bases, J lost 6 bases, and 0 bases stayed unmatched. Here the CDR3 DNA reads TGTGCCAGCAGTGGGACTAGCGGGAGCAATGAGCAGTTCTTC. Its protein product is CASSGTSGSNEQFF.

In its sample, this clone was seen a few times. CDR3 sequence (DNA): TGTGCCAGCAGTGAAGCTTCAGGGGGCTACACCGGGGAGCTGTTTTTT. Translated, it gives CASSEASGGYTGELFF. The chain combines TRBV25-1 with TRBJ2-2; 8 bases line up with TRBD1. Germline V CDR1 and CDR2: MGHDK, SYGVNS. The CDR3 is made up of 16 amino acids. V dropped 2 bases and J dropped 3; count of bases not matched to a gene: 5. Complete variable domain (other parts from reference TRBV25-1 and TRBJ2-2): EADIYQTPRYLVIGTGKKITLECSQTMGHDKMYWYQQDPGMELHLIHYSYGVNSTEKGDLSSESTVSRIRTEHFPLTLESARPSHTSQYLCASSEASGGYTGELFFGEGSRLTVL.

There are a few counts of this clone. The rearrangement uses TRBV7-2 and TRBJ1-6; D is possibly TRBD1 (5 bases). In germline, CDR1 is SGHTA, CDR2 FQGNSA. The CDR3 contains 14 residues. With 3 bases removed from V and 7 bases from J, the gap between germline ends came to 10 bases. In DNA form, the CDR3 reads TGTGCCAGCAGCTTGGCGCAGGGCAATTCACCCCTCCACTTT. It is translated as CASSLAQGNSPLHF.

The CDR3 loop reads CASSEVASLEQYF. The CDR3 DNA reads as TGTGCCAGCAGTGAAGTCGCTAGTCTAGAGCAGTACTTC. The chain carries TRBV6-1 and TRBJ2-7; D remains unclear. Trimming took off 1 base at V and 7 bases at J, with 11 bases between the two ends. The CDR3 spans 13 residues. Germline assignment: CDR1 MNHNS and CDR2 SASEGT.

This clone has only a few counts. Here the CDR3 reads CASSRGETQYF. The CDR3 DNA reads TGTGCCAGCAGCCGCGGGGAGACCCAGTACTTC. The chain recombines TRBV5-6 with TRBJ2-5, with D possibly matching TRBD2 (5 bases). The V end lost 4 bases, the J end lost 5 bases, and 6 bases lay between the germline ends. The CDR3 runs to 11 residues. Germline V gene lookup returns CDR1 SGHDT and CDR2 YYEEEE.

The chain is built from TRBV2 and TRBJ1-1, with 8 bases aligning to TRBD1. V gave up 7 bases and J gave up 7 bases; unmatched junction bases: 11. The CDR3 loop spans 14 amino acids. Germline loops: CDR1 SNHLY, CDR2 FYNNEI. CDR3 protein: CASTSTGAGGEAFF. The DNA of the CDR3 is TGTGCCAGCACCTCGACAGGGGCTGGAGGTGAAGCTTTCTTT.

The V call is TRBV4-1, the J call TRBJ2-1; 9 positions match TRBD2. Germline CDR1 reads MGHRA; CDR2 reads YSYEKL. This CDR3 contains 13 residues. The V segment lost 0 bases and the J segment 15 bases; nucleotides outside the gene matches: 6. CDR3 loop: CASSQEGGTSPFF. The CDR3 coding sequence is TGCGCCAGCAGCCAAGAAGGGGGGACTAGCCCGTTCTTC.

The chain employs TRBV15 and TRBJ2-5; D possibly corresponds to TRBD2 (7 bases). V was cut by 0 bases and J by 5 bases, with 16 bases left in between. In germline, CDR1 is LNHNV, CDR2 YYDKDF (reference sequence). The CDR3 sequence is 16 residues long. The CDR3: CATSRDRRGRGETQYF. For the CDR3, the DNA is TGTGCCACCAGCAGAGATCGGCGGGGGCGGGGGGAGACCCAGTACTTC.

This chain connects TRBV4-1 to TRBJ1-2, with no clear D. V was trimmed by 2 bases and J by 3 bases, leaving 13 bases between them. The V gene's germline CDR1 is MGHRA and CDR2 YSYEKL. CDR3 length: 15 residues. The CDR3 nucleotides are TGCGCCAGCAGCCAACCGACTGCACTACACTATGGCTACACCTTC. Its translation is CASSQPTALHYGYTF.

The chain employs TRBV2 and TRBJ1-5, with 9 bases aligning to TRBD1. The germline CDR1 and CDR2 sequences are SNHLY and FYNNEI. V shed 6 bases and J 1 base; nucleotides not matched to a gene: 4. CDR3 length equals 15 residues. DNA of the CDR3: TGTGCCAGCAGCGGACAGGGGATAAGCAATCAGCCCCAGCATTTT. Translation: CASSGQGISNQPQHF.

The V gene is TRBV29-1, the J gene TRBJ2-4, with 9 bases fitting TRBD2. The CDR3 has 12 amino acids. CDR1 is SQVTM, CDR2 ANQGSEA, per germline. V gave up 5 bases and J gave up 9 bases; unmatched junction bases: 5. The CDR3 loop reads CSVLAGEGIQYF. The CDR3, as DNA: TGCAGCGTTTTAGCGGGAGAGGGCATTCAGTACTTC. Based on the CDR3 plus reference TRBV29-1 and TRBJ2-4, the full variable domain is SAVISQKPSRDICQRGTSLTIQCQVDSQVTMMFWYRQQPGQSLTLIATANQGSEATYESGFVIDKFPISRPNLTFSTLTVSNMSPEDSSIYLCSVLAGEGIQYFGAGTRLSVL.

The chain couples TRBV23-1 to TRBJ2-7; no reliable D call. TRBV23-1 is marked as an open reading frame, function uncertain. The germline V and J ends were trimmed by 2 bases and 7 bases, with 21 bases remaining between them. This CDR3 is 16 amino acids long. The CDR3 sequence is CASSQKVTISTEEQYF. The CDR3 DNA follows: TGCGCCAGCAGTCAAAAGGTGACGATTTCTACGGAGGAGCAGTACTTC.

V usage is TRBV30 and J usage is TRBJ2-1; no definite D call. CDR3 length equals 11 residues. The V gene lost 2 bases and the J gene lost 5 bases, with 4 bases spanning the gap. Germline V lookup: CDR1 GTSNPN, CDR2 SVGIG (reference sequence). The CDR3 sequence is CAWSTDNEQFF. The CDR3 region has the DNA TGTGCCTGGAGTACGGACAATGAGCAGTTCTTC.

The chain recombines TRBV28 with TRBJ2-1; 7 bases fit TRBD1. CDR1 is MDHEN and CDR2 is SYDVKM in the germline V gene. This CDR3 has 12 amino acids. With 8 bases clipped from V and 8 bases from J, the junction kept 6 bases outside the gene matches. CDR3 sequence: CASRTGADEQFF. The DNA for the CDR3 is TGTGCCAGCCGAACAGGGGCCGATGAGCAGTTCTTC.

The gene calls are TRBV4-2 and TRBJ2-5; 12 bases map to TRBD2. V trimming: 0 bases; J trimming: 4 bases; junction bases outside the gene matches: 6. Per the germline V gene, CDR1 is LGHNA and CDR2 is YNFKEQ. CDR3 length equals 17 residues. DNA for the CDR3: TGTGCCAGCAGCCAAGACCTAGCGGGAGGGCCTTCAGAGACCCAGTACTTC. It specifies CASSQDLAGGPSETQYF.

This clone has a handful of counts. This chain joins TRBV2 and TRBJ1-2; the match to TRBD1 covers 8 bases. The ends lost 6 bases at V and 6 bases at J; junction bases unmatched: 6. The CDR3 covers 13 residues. Germline CDR1 reads SNHLY; CDR2 reads FYNNEI. CDR3 DNA sequence: TGTGCCAGCAGGTTGGACAGGGATCATGGCTACACCTTC. It specifies CASRLDRDHGYTF.

The chain is built from TRBV27 and TRBJ2-7, with 10 bases aligning to TRBD1. The CDR3 contains 14 residues. Germline values: CDR1 MNHEY, CDR2 SMNVEV (reference sequence). The V segment lost 8 bases and the J segment 2 bases; nucleotides outside the gene matches: 6. The CDR3 protein is CASWGQGITYEQYF. The CDR3 nucleotides are TGTGCCAGCTGGGGACAGGGGATAACCTACGAGCAGTACTTC.